The source of this T cell receptor (beta chain) is a study of blood T cell repertoires in COVID-19. Background on the study: Whether acute or convalescent, the COVID-19 samples came from the United States, Italy and Spain. PBMCs, B-cell-depleted T cells, or T cells were the source of the cDNA or gDNA that made up the material.

Only in-frame clones appear in the TCRdb table, and some are missing; sequencing was by immunoSEQ multiplex PCR. The sample carries about 36,000 clones, around 80% recorded once. The material sequenced was peripheral blood. The receptor comes from an older man with acute or convalescent COVID-19.

Written as DNA, the CDR3 is TGTGCCAGCTCACCGAGCGGGACAGGGGACTACGAGCAGTACTTC. Residues: CASSPSGTGDYEQYF. V is TRBV18 and J is TRBJ2-7, with TRBD1 matching over 10 bases. The CDR3 totals 15 residues. The J segment lost 3 bases and the V segment lost 3 bases, leaving 5 bases of the junction unmatched. Per the germline V gene, CDR1 is KGHSH and CDR2 is LQKENI.